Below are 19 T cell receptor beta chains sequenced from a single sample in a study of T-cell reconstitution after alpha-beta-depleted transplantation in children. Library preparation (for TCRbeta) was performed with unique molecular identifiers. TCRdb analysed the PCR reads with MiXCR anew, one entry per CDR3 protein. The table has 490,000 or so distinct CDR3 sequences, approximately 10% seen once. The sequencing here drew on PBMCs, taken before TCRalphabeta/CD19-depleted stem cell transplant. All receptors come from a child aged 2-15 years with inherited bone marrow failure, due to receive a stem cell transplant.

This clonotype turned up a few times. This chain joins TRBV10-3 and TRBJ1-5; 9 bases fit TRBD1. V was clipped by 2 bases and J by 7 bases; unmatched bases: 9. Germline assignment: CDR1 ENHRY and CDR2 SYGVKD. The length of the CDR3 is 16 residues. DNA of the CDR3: TGTGCCATCAGTGAGAGCGTTGGACAGGGGAAACAGCCCCAGCATTTT. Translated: CAISESVGQGKQPQHF.

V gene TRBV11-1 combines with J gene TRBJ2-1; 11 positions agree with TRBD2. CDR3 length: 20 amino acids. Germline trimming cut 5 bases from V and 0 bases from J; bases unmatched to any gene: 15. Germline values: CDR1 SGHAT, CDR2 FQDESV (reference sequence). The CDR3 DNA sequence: TGTGCCAGCAGCCCGCGCGGGGGGCTAGCGGGAGGAACCTCCTACAATGAGCAGTTCTTC. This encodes CASSPRGGLAGGTSYNEQFF.

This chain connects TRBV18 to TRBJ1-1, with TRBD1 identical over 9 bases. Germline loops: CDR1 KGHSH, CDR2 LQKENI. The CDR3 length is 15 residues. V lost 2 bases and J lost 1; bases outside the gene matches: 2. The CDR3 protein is CASSPGDRANTEAFF. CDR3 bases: TGTGCCAGCTCACCAGGGGACAGGGCGAACACTGAAGCTTTCTTT.

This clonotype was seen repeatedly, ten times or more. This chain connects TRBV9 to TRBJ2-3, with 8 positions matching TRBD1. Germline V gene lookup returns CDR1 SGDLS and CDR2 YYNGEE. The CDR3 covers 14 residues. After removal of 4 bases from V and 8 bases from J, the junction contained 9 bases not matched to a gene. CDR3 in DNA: TGTGCCAGCAGCACGACAGGGGCCGCGGGTACGCAGTATTTT. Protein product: CASSTTGAAGTQYF. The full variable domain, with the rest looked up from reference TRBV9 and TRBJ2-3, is DSGVTQTPKHLITATGQRVTLRCSPRSGDLSVYWYQQSLDQGLQFLIQYYNGEERAKGNILERFSAQQFPDLHSELNLSSLELGDSALYFCASSTTGAAGTQYFGPGTRLTVL.

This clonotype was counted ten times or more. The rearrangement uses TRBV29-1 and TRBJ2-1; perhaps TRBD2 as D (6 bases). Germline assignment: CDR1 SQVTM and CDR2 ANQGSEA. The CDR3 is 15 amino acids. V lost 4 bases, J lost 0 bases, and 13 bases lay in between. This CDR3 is CSVGGVASSYNEQFF. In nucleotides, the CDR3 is TGCAGCGTTGGGGGGGTAGCGAGCTCCTACAATGAGCAGTTCTTC.

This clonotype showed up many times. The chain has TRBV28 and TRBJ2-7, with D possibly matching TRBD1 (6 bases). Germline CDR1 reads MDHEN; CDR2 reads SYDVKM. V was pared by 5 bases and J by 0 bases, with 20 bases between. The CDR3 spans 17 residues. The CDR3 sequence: CASSASPGRGNSYEQYF. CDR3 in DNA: TGTGCCAGCAGTGCCTCCCCCGGCAGGGGCAACTCCTACGAGCAGTACTTC.

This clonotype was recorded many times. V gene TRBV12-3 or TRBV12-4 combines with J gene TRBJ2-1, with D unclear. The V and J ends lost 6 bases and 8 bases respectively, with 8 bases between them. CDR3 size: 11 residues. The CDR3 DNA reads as TGTGCCAGCAGCAGGTTCCATGAGCAGTTCTTC. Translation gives CASSRFHEQFF.

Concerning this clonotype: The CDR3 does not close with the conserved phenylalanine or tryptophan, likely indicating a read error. The CDR3 DNA follows: TGCAGTGCTAGTGGTGGTTGGACCAATGAGCAGTTCATC. It is translated as CSASGGWTNEQFI. The chain is built from TRBV20-1 and TRBJ2-1; the D is unclear. From germline, CDR1 is DFQATT and CDR2 SNEGSKA (reference sequence). Trimming stripped 3 bases from V and 6 bases from J, with 12 bases between. CDR3 length equals 13 residues.

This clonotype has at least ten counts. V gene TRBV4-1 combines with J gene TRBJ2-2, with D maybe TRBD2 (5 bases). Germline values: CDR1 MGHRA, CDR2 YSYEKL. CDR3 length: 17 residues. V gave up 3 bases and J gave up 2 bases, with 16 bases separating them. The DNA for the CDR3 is TGCGCCAGCAGCCATGCCTTGAGACTAAGAAACACCGGGGAGCTGTTTTTT. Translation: CASSHALRLRNTGELFF.

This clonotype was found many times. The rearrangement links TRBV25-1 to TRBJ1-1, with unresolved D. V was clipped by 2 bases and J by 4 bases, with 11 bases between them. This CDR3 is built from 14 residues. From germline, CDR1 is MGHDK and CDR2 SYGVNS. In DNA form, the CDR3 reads TGTGCCAGCAGTGAAAGAAGGGTGGGCACTGAAGCTTTCTTT. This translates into CASSERRVGTEAFF.

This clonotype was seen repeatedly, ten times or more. CDR3: CASSSGLAGTYNEQFF. CDR3 DNA: TGTGCCAGCAGCTCCGGACTAGCGGGGACGTACAATGAGCAGTTCTTC. The genes are TRBV11-2 and TRBJ2-1; 12 bases are a match to TRBD2. The J segment lost 4 bases and the V segment lost 4 bases, leaving 5 bases of the junction unmatched. Per germline, CDR1 SGHAT and CDR2 FQNNGV. This CDR3 has 16 residues.

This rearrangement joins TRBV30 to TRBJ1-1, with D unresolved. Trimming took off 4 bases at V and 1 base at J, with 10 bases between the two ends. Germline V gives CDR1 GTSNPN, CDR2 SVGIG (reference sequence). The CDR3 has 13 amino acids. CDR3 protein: CAWNRFGNTEAFF. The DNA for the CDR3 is TGTGCCTGGAATAGGTTTGGGAACACTGAAGCTTTCTTT.

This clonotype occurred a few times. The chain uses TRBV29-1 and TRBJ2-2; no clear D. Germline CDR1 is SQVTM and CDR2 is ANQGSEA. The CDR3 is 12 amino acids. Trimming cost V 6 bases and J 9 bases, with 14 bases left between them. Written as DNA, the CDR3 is TGCAGCGTCCTACACGGGCCCCGGGAGCTGTTTTTT. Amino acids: CSVLHGPRELFF.

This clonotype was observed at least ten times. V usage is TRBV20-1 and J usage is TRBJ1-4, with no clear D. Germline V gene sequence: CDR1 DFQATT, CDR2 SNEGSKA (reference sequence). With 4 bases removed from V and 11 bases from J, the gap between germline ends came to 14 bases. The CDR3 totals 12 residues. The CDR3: CSAIGPEEKLFF. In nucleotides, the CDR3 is TGCAGTGCTATAGGCCCCGAAGAGAAACTGTTTTTT.

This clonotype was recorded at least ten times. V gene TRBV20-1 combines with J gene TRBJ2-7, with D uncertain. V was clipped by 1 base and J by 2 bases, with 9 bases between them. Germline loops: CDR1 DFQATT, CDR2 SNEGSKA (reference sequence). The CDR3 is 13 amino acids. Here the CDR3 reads CSARGQLPYEQYF. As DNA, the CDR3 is TGCAGTGCTAGAGGGCAGCTGCCCTACGAGCAGTACTTC.

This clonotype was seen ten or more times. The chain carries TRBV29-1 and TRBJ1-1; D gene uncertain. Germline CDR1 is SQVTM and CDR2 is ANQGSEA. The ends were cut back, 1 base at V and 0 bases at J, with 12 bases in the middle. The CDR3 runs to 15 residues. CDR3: CSVEGRWGLNTEAFF. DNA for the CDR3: TGCAGCGTTGAAGGCCGCTGGGGTTTGAACACTGAAGCTTTCTTT.

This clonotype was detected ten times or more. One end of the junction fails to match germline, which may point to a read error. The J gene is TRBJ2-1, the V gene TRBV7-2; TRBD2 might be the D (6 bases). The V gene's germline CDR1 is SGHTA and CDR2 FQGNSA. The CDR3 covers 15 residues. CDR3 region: CASILAVSSYNEQFF. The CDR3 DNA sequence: TGTGCCAGCATCTTAGCGGTAAGCTCCTACAATGAGCAGTTCTTC.

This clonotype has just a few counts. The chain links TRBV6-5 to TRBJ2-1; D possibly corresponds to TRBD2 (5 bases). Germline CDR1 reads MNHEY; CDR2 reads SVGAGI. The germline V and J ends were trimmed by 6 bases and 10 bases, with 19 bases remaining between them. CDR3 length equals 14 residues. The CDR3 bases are TGTGCCAGCAGCGGAAGGTTGTGGGAGAGGGAGCAGTTCTTC. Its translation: CASSGRLWEREQFF.

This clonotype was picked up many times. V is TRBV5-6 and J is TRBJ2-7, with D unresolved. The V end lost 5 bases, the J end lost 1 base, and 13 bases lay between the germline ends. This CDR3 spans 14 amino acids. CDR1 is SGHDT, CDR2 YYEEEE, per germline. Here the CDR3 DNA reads TGTGCCAGCAGTTACCCTGTGGGGTCCTACGAGCAGTACTTC. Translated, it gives CASSYPVGSYEQYF.